This passage covers 27 T cell receptor beta chains from one sample sequenced in a study of graft-versus-host responses after intestinal transplantation. TCRdb keeps only in-frame clones here, not all; method: immunoSEQ multiplex PCR. The sample lists some 27,000 clones; about 95% were seen once. Material: PBMCs, obtained approximately 32 days after intestinal transplant. The receptor source for this set is a human patient who received an intestinal transplant, so some T cells may come from the graft donor.

This chain joins TRBV7-2 and TRBJ2-2; D ambiguous. The V gene's germline CDR1 is SGHTA and CDR2 FQGNSA. The CDR3 runs to 14 residues. V lost 1 base and J 5 bases, leaving 8 bases between the germline ends. CDR3: CASSLVPVTGELFF. CDR3 in DNA: TGTGCCAGCAGCTTAGTTCCGGTGACCGGGGAGCTGTTTTTT.

In this sample, this clone turned up a few times. The chain recombines TRBV10-3 with TRBJ2-7, with 8 bases lining up with TRBD1. This CDR3 is 17 amino acids long. V shed 1 base and J 0 bases; nucleotides not matched to a gene: 8. The germline V gene has CDR1 ENHRY and CDR2 SYGVKD. CDR3 nucleotide sequence: TGTGCCATCAGTGAGTATGGCGGACAGGGAGGCTCCTACGAGCAGTACTTC. This encodes CAISEYGGQGGSYEQYF.

This clone was found a few times. The CDR3 spells CASSLTSGLINEQFF. The DNA for the CDR3 is TGTGCCAGCAGCCTAACCTCAGGACTAATCAATGAGCAGTTCTTC. The chain employs TRBV11-3 and TRBJ2-1, with D tentatively TRBD2 (6 bases). The length of the CDR3 is 15 residues. V gave up 5 bases and J gave up 6 bases, with 17 bases separating them. CDR1 is SGHNT, CDR2 YENEEA, per germline. The variable domain in full, with the rest retrieved from reference TRBV11-3 and TRBJ2-1, is EAGVVQSPRYKIIEKKQPVAFWCNPISGHNTLYWYLQNLGQGPELLIRYENEEAVDDSQLPKDRFSAERLKGVDSTLKIQPAELGDSAVYLCASSLTSGLINEQFFGPGTRLTVL.

DNA for the CDR3: TGTGCCAGCAGCTTCCTTGCTCCGAACACCGGGGAGCTGTTTTTT. Residues: CASSFLAPNTGELFF. The rearrangement uses TRBV5-5 and TRBJ2-2, with D unresolved. Germline loops: CDR1 SGHKS, CDR2 YYEKEE (reference sequence). Trimming took 2 bases from V and 0 from J, leaving 8 bases between them. The CDR3 is made up of 15 amino acids.

The sample holds one count of this clone. The V gene is TRBV6-1, the J gene TRBJ2-1; D gene uncertain. This CDR3 region has 14 residues. Germline V CDR1 and CDR2: MNHNS, SASEGT. Trimming pared 1 base from V and 0 bases from J, leaving 4 bases between. The CDR3 here is CASSEDSSYNEQFF. The CDR3 region has the DNA TGTGCCAGCAGTGAAGACAGCTCCTACAATGAGCAGTTCTTC.

V gene TRBV6-1 combines with J gene TRBJ1-2; 12 bases agree with TRBD1. The CDR3 runs to 13 residues. Looked up from germline, CDR1 is MNHNS and CDR2 is SASEGT. V lost 6 bases, J lost 7 bases, and 3 bases stayed unmatched. The DNA for the CDR3 is TGTGCCAGCAGGGGACAGGGGGCTGGTGGCTACACCTTC. This sequence encodes CASRGQGAGGYTF.

The V gene is TRBV4-1, the J gene TRBJ2-3, with 10 bases identical to TRBD2. This CDR3 is built from 20 residues. V lost 1 base, J lost 4 bases, and 17 bases stayed unmatched. The V gene's germline CDR1 is MGHRA and CDR2 YSYEKL. CDR3 bases: TGCGCCAGCAGCCAAGTGGCTAGCGGGAGCGGAGCATACACGGCAGATACGCAGTATTTT. This gives the protein CASSQVASGSGAYTADTQYF.

The gene calls are TRBV27 and TRBJ2-7; D possibly corresponds to TRBD1 (6 bases). The CDR3 has 13 amino acids. V lost 0 bases and J 3 bases, leaving 6 bases between the germline ends. CDR1 is MNHEY, CDR2 SMNVEV, per germline (reference sequence). CDR3 nucleotides: TGTGCCAGCAGTTTATCAGGGGGCTACGAGCAGTACTTC. Residues: CASSLSGGYEQYF.

The genes are TRBV15 and TRBJ1-6; D remains ambiguous. The V gene lost 6 bases and the J gene lost 5 bases, with 8 bases spanning the gap. Looked up from germline, CDR1 is LNHNV and CDR2 is YYDKDF (reference sequence). This CDR3 has 13 residues. The DNA for the CDR3 is TGTGCCACCAGGGTGGGTAATAATTCACCCCTCCACTTT. Its protein product is CATRVGNNSPLHF.

The genes are TRBV4-1 and TRBJ2-6; no clear D. This CDR3 spans 17 amino acids. V lost 4 bases to trimming and J lost 0 bases, with 13 bases between them. Per germline, CDR1 MGHRA and CDR2 YSYEKL. CDR3 loop: CASSRTMTSSGANVLTF. DNA of the CDR3: TGCGCCAGCAGCCGAACGATGACGAGCTCTGGGGCCAACGTCCTGACTTTC.

The rearrangement links TRBV14 to TRBJ1-2; D may be TRBD1 (6 bases). V shed 0 bases and J shed 3 bases, with 11 bases lying between them. CDR3 length equals 15 residues. CDR1 SGHDN and CDR2 FVKESK come from the germline V gene. The CDR3: CASSQDLRGDYGYTF. The CDR3 coding sequence is TGTGCCAGCAGCCAAGATCTGAGGGGGGACTATGGCTACACCTTC.

This chain joins TRBV2 and TRBJ2-3, with D uncertain. Trimming stripped 5 bases from V and 0 bases from J, with 15 bases between. Germline V gives CDR1 SNHLY, CDR2 FYNNEI. The CDR3 is made up of 16 amino acids. CDR3 region: CASSSRSVPSTDTQYF. CDR3 nucleotide sequence: TGTGCCAGCAGTTCCCGATCAGTTCCGAGCACAGATACGCAGTATTTT.

The chain combines TRBV21-1 with TRBJ1-5. TRBV21-1 is reported as a pseudogene. This CDR3 contains 19 residues. DNA for the CDR3: TGTGCCAGCAGCAGAACGCTCATTTTCGAAGGAGCTAGCAATCAGCCCCAGCATTTT. This translates into CASSRTLIFEGASNQPQHF.

The chain has TRBV27 and TRBJ2-1, with 16 bases that match TRBD2. Looked up from germline, CDR1 is MNHEY and CDR2 is SMNVEV (reference sequence). The trim removed 2 bases at V and 9 bases at J, leaving 4 bases unmatched. The CDR3 sequence is 16 residues long. The DNA of the CDR3 is TGTGCCAGCAGTTTAACCGGGACTAGCGGGAGGGGTGAGCAGTTCTTC. This encodes CASSLTGTSGRGEQFF.

The V and J genes are TRBV13 and TRBJ2-1, with a weak D call TRBD2 (5 bases). The CDR3 contains 15 residues. V lost 0 bases and J 9 bases, leaving 15 bases between the germline ends. From germline, CDR1 is PRHDT and CDR2 FYEKMQ (reference sequence). The CDR3, as DNA: TGTGCCAGCAGCTTAGGACTAGGAAATAAGCGTGAGCAGTTCTTC. Its translation: CASSLGLGNKREQFF.

The chain links TRBV5-1 to TRBJ2-2; D is perhaps TRBD2 (6 bases). The CDR3 spans 17 residues. Germline loops: CDR1 SGHRS, CDR2 YFSETQ. V lost 4 bases and J lost 0, with 16 bases in between. The CDR3 DNA reads TGCGCCAGCAGCCCCCGTGAGGGACTCCCGAACACCGGGGAGCTGTTTTTT. This codes for CASSPREGLPNTGELFF.

J is TRBJ1-4 and V is TRBV29-1, with a tentative D call TRBD1 (5 bases). The CDR3 has 13 amino acids. Germline CDR1 and CDR2: SQVTM and ANQGSEA. V lost 0 bases and J 8 bases, leaving 10 bases between the germline ends. CDR3 in DNA: TGCAGCGTTGAAGAGTATGGGACGGAAAAACTGTTTTTT. Translation gives CSVEEYGTEKLFF.

This sequence joins TRBV7-9 and TRBJ2-3, with D unresolved. Germline assignment: CDR1 SEHNR and CDR2 FQNEAQ (reference sequence). The CDR3 spans 18 residues. V lost 4 bases and J 0 bases, leaving 20 bases between the germline ends. As DNA, the CDR3 is TGTGCCAGCAGCTCCCCAAGTGGTCGGTGGGGAAGCACAGATACGCAGTATTTT. This codes for CASSSPSGRWGSTDTQYF.

This clone was detected only once. The chain is built from TRBV6-6 and TRBJ2-7, with 7 bases identical to TRBD1. Germline V CDR1 and CDR2: MNHNY, SVGAGI (reference sequence). The CDR3 extends over 15 amino acids. V shed 5 bases and J 0 bases; nucleotides not matched to a gene: 7. DNA of the CDR3: TGTGCCAGCAGTCCTTTCGGACAGGTCTCCTACGAGCAGTACTTC. Encoded protein: CASSPFGQVSYEQYF.

The J gene is TRBJ1-1, the V gene TRBV5-1, with 7 bases aligning to TRBD1. Germline trimming cut 4 bases from V and 3 bases from J; bases unmatched to any gene: 9. Germline V CDR1 and CDR2: SGHRS, YFSETQ. The CDR3 sequence is 15 residues long. The CDR3 DNA reads as TGCGCCAGCAGCCGGGACAGCCGTACGTACACTGAAGCTTTCTTT. Its protein is CASSRDSRTYTEAFF.

This clone was counted a single time. The chain uses TRBV2 and TRBJ2-5, with D unclear. There are 14 residues in the CDR3. The germline V gene encodes CDR1 SNHLY and CDR2 FYNNEI. V lost 2 bases to trimming and J lost 1 base, with 8 bases between them. CDR3 nucleotides: TGTGCCAGCAGTGAAATGACTCGCCAAGAGACCCAGTACTTC. Encoded protein: CASSEMTRQETQYF.

The chain employs TRBV29-1 and TRBJ1-2; D possibly corresponds to TRBD1 (6 bases). Germline assignment: CDR1 SQVTM and CDR2 ANQGSEA. V lost 3 bases, J lost 8 bases, and 13 bases lay in between. The CDR3 runs to 12 residues. The CDR3 sequence is CSVDRGINGYTF. The CDR3 nucleotides are TGCAGCGTTGATAGGGGGATCAACGGCTACACCTTC.

This chain links TRBV5-6 with TRBJ1-5, with D perhaps matching TRBD1 (6 bases). This CDR3 is built from 15 residues. Trimming removed 2 bases from V and 3 bases from J, with 12 bases in between. Germline V gene sequence: CDR1 SGHDT, CDR2 YYEEEE. The CDR3 region is CASSFFGQFNQPQHF. CDR3 DNA sequence: TGTGCCAGCAGCTTCTTTGGACAGTTCAATCAGCCCCAGCATTTT.

J is TRBJ2-2 and V is TRBV19; D remains ambiguous. This CDR3 contains 14 residues. V gave up 5 bases and J gave up 7 bases, with 14 bases separating them. The germline gives CDR1 LNHDA, CDR2 SQIVND (reference sequence). CDR3 coding DNA: TGTGCCAGTAGTCCCCAACCTGCGAACGGGGAGCTGTTTTTT. Encoded protein: CASSPQPANGELFF.

V usage is TRBV5-1 and J usage is TRBJ2-1, with TRBD1 identical over 10 bases. CDR1 and CDR2 from the germline V gene are SGHRS and YFSETQ. CDR3 length: 16 amino acids. V lost 4 bases and J lost 8; bases outside the gene matches: 12. This CDR3 reads CASSLSAGTGAYEQFF. The CDR3 DNA sequence: TGCGCCAGCAGCCTATCCGCCGGGACAGGGGCCTATGAGCAGTTCTTC.

The DNA for the CDR3 is TGTGCCAGCACGTTGGGGACGAACTACGAGCAGTACTTC. Its translation is CASTLGTNYEQYF. The V gene is TRBV6-1, the J gene TRBJ2-7, with D perhaps matching TRBD1 or TRBD2 (5 bases each). The CDR3 consists of 13 residues. Per the germline V gene, CDR1 is MNHNS and CDR2 is SASEGT. V lost 7 bases and J lost 3, with 13 bases in between.

The V and J genes are TRBV15 and TRBJ2-3, with 10 bases lining up with TRBD2. Germline CDR1 and CDR2: LNHNV and YYDKDF (reference sequence). The CDR3 spans 16 residues. Losses at the gene ends were 3 bases for V and 1 base for J; bases not matched to a gene: 4. CDR3 region: CATSRERGGRTDTQYF. The CDR3 DNA sequence: TGTGCCACCAGCAGGGAGCGGGGGGGCCGCACAGATACGCAGTATTTT. The full variable domain, rest sourced from reference TRBV15 and TRBJ2-3, is DAMVIQNPRYQVTQFGKPVTLSCSQTLNHNVMYWYQQKSSQAPKLLFHYYDKDFNNEADTPDNFQSRRPNTSFCFLDIRSPGLGDTAMYLCATSRERGGRTDTQYFGPGTRLTVL.